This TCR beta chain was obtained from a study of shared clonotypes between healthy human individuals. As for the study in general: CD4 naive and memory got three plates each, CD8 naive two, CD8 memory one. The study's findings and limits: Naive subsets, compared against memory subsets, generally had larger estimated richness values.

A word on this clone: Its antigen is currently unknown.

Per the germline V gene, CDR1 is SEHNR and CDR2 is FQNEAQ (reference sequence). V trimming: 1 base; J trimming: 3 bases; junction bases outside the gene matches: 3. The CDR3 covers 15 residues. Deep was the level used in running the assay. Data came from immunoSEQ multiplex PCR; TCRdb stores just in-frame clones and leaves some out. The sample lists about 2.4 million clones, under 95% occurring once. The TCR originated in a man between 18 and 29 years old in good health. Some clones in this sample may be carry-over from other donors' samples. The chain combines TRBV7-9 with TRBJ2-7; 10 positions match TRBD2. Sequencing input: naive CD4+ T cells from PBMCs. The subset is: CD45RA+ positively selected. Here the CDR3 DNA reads TGTGCCAGCAGCTTAGGGAGACTAGCGGGCTACGAGCAGTACTTC. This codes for CASSLGRLAGYEQYF.